A single sample is the source of the 5 T cell receptor beta chains below, sequenced in a study of technical replicates of blood from a handful of donors. Repertoires were generated with immunoSEQ multiplex PCR, while TCRdb's copy carries only in-frame clones and drops some. The table lists roughly 80,000 clones, around 93% of them singletons, with less than 0.3% in the top ten. The sample comprised T cells isolated from PBMCs. These receptors all come from a human donor in good health.

This chain connects TRBV6-6 to TRBJ1-1, with TRBD1 as a possible D gene (6 bases). Trimming took off 5 bases at V and 1 base at J, with 14 bases between the two ends. Germline CDR1 MNHNY, CDR2 SVGAGI (reference sequence). This CDR3 region has 15 residues. The CDR3 coding sequence is TGTGCCAGCAGTCATCCCGGGACAAGGAACACTGAAGCTTTCTTT. Amino acid sequence: CASSHPGTRNTEAFF.

The chain is built from TRBV29-1 and TRBJ2-7; 10 positions match TRBD2. The CDR3 consists of 16 residues. CDR1 and CDR2 (germline): SQVTM, ANQGSEA. After removal of 0 bases from V and 6 bases from J, the junction contained 11 bases not matched to a gene. In DNA form, the CDR3 reads TGCAGCGTTGAAGATCCAAAGGGGACTAGCGTTTCCGAGCAGTACTTC. It yields the protein CSVEDPKGTSVSEQYF.

V gene TRBV11-2 combines with J gene TRBJ2-5; 7 positions match TRBD1. The CDR3 is 16 residues long. The germline V gene encodes CDR1 SGHAT and CDR2 FQNNGV. V trimming: 4 bases; J trimming: 5 bases; junction bases outside the gene matches: 13. In nucleotides, the CDR3 is TGTGCCAGCAGCTCCCACGGGACAGCCGGGTTGGAGACCCAGTACTTC. This codes for CASSSHGTAGLETQYF. Full variable domain (rest looked up from reference TRBV11-2 and TRBJ2-5): EAGVAQSPRYKIIEKRQSVAFWCNPISGHATLYWYQQILGQGPKLLIQFQNNGVVDDSQLPKDRFSAERLKGVDSTLKIQPAKLEDSAVYLCASSSHGTAGLETQYFGPGTRLLVL.

This chain links TRBV6-4 with TRBJ2-2; tentatively, D is TRBD2 (5 bases). V dropped 4 bases and J dropped 6 bases, with 9 bases sitting between them. The germline CDR1 and CDR2 sequences are MRHNA and SNTAGT. The CDR3 sequence is 13 residues long. The chain's CDR3 is CASSGGSAGELFF. CDR3 DNA sequence: TGTGCCAGCAGTGGAGGGTCCGCCGGGGAGCTGTTTTTT.

The count of this clone is one. The rearrangement uses TRBV11-3 and TRBJ2-1, with 8 bases aligning to TRBD2. With V trimmed by 5 bases and J by 10 bases, 7 bases remained unmatched. Per the germline V gene, CDR1 is SGHNT and CDR2 is YENEEA. This CDR3 has 13 amino acids. CDR3 sequence reads: CASSRREGYEQFF. The CDR3 DNA reads as TGTGCCAGCAGCCGTCGGGAGGGCTACGAGCAGTTCTTC.